This paragraph covers one T cell receptor (beta chain) sequence. The sample comes from a study of blood T cell repertoires in COVID-19. Study context: PBMCs, B-cell-depleted T cells, or T cells were the source of the cDNA or gDNA that made up the material.

Per the original data handling: Nucleated cell counts were estimated from reference gene primer amplification. TCRdb's table, derived via immunoSEQ multiplex PCR, lists solely in-frame clones and lacks some. D and trimming come from the DNA, and the V and J calls and clone size come from that table. Of some 520,000 clones listed, about 91% are singletons. It was during active infection that Seattle patients were enrolled and then longitudinally followed. Trimming left V 2 bases short and J 11 bases short, with 8 bases between. The CDR3 has 11 amino acids. Looked up from germline, CDR1 is LGHNT and CDR2 is FRNRAP.

V gene TRBV12-5 combines with J gene TRBJ2-3; D gene uncertain. This sequence originates from a man aged 18 to 30 with COVID-19, enrolled during active disease. Sequences were obtained from peripheral blood. The CDR3 loop is CASGLSPLQYF. As DNA, the CDR3 is TGTGCTAGTGGTTTGTCCCCTCTGCAGTATTTT. Drawing the rest from reference TRBV12-5 and TRBJ2-3, the complete variable domain is DARVTQTPRHKVTEMGQEVTMRCQPILGHNTVFWYRQTMMQGLELLAYFRNRAPLDDSGMPKDRFSAEMPDATLATLKIQPSEPRDSAVYFCASGLSPLQYFGPGTRLTVL.